Sequencing of this T cell receptor (beta chain) was carried out in a study of T cells after posttransplantation cyclophosphamide. Study-wide results and caveats: TRB clonality was highly associated with recipient CMV seropositivity and reactivation.

Clones were sequenced by immunoSEQ multiplex PCR, and TCRdb holds only the in-frame ones, with some missing. The sample has roughly 41,000 clones, none seen only once. This CDR3 region has 19 residues. The V gene's germline CDR1 is SEHNR and CDR2 FQNEAQ (reference sequence). V shed 1 base, J shed 2 bases, and the junction held 14 bases outside the gene matches. This clone showed up many times. Its antigen is currently unknown. The V gene is TRBV7-9, the J gene TRBJ1-5, with 7 bases identical to TRBD1. Sequencing was carried out using PBMCs. The TCR originated in a man in his thirties or forties in good health and a related stem cell transplant donor. CDR3 region: CASSLVRTGSPRGNQPQHF. As DNA, the CDR3 is TGTGCCAGCAGCTTAGTCCGGACAGGCTCCCCGAGGGGCAATCAGCCCCAGCATTTT.